These 31 T cell receptor beta chains originate from one sample sequenced in a study of shared clonotypes between healthy human individuals. Clones were sequenced by immunoSEQ multiplex PCR, and TCRdb holds only the in-frame ones, with some missing. This repertoire shows a few million clones, over 90% found once; its top ten account for 0.35% to 0.45%. Input material: naive CD4+ T cells from PBMCs. Indicated subset: CD45RA+ positively selected. The receptors were gathered from a young man in good health. Some clones in this sample may be carry-over from other donors' samples.

The chain links TRBV9 to TRBJ2-2; D is tentatively TRBD1 or TRBD2 (7 bases each). Trimming stripped 4 bases from V and 4 bases from J, with 20 bases between. The germline V gene encodes CDR1 SGDLS and CDR2 YYNGEE. The CDR3 contains 17 residues. The chain's CDR3 is CASSPEGAGVSTGELFF. For the CDR3, the DNA is TGTGCCAGCAGCCCCGAGGGGGCGGGAGTGTCCACCGGGGAGCTGTTTTTT. The whole variable domain, remainder taken from reference TRBV9 and TRBJ2-2, is DSGVTQTPKHLITATGQRVTLRCSPRSGDLSVYWYQQSLDQGLQFLIQYYNGEERAKGNILERFSAQQFPDLHSELNLSSLELGDSALYFCASSPEGAGVSTGELFFGEGSRLTVL.

The chain carries TRBV19 and TRBJ2-2; D is undetermined. Germline-derived CDR1 and CDR2 are LNHDA and SQIVND (reference sequence). CDR3 size: 13 residues. Deletions cut 6 bases from V and 4 bases from J, with 9 bases between. This CDR3 is CASRGLATGELFF. The CDR3 DNA sequence: TGTGCCAGTAGAGGTTTGGCCACCGGGGAGCTGTTTTTT.

J is TRBJ1-1 and V is TRBV28; D gene unclear. Trimming pared 3 bases from V and 4 bases from J, leaving 12 bases between. Germline V CDR1 and CDR2: MDHEN, SYDVKM. The CDR3 contains 14 residues. The CDR3 sequence is CASSFSWPTTEAFF. As DNA, the CDR3 is TGTGCCAGCAGTTTTTCGTGGCCGACCACTGAAGCTTTCTTT. The full variable domain, its missing parts supplied by reference TRBV28 and TRBJ1-1, is DVKVTQSSRYLVKRTGEKVFLECVQDMDHENMFWYRQDPGLGLRLIYFSYDVKMKEKGDIPEGYSVSREKKERFSLILESASTNQTSMYLCASSFSWPTTEAFFGQGTRLTVV.

The chain carries TRBV10-3 and TRBJ1-2; D is uncertain. The germline V gene encodes CDR1 ENHRY and CDR2 SYGVKD. Trimming shortened V by 0 bases and J by 4 bases, and 9 bases separated the two germline ends. The CDR3 is 14 residues long. The CDR3 nucleotides read TGTGCCATCAGTGAGTCGGCAGGAATCTATGGCTACACCTTC. Translation gives CAISESAGIYGYTF.

V and J are TRBV27 and TRBJ2-1; D is unclear. The CDR3 is 17 residues long. Per the germline V gene, CDR1 is MNHEY and CDR2 is SMNVEV (reference sequence). V gave up 5 bases and J gave up 3 bases, with 20 bases separating them. DNA of the CDR3: TGTGCCAGCAGTCCTTACCCCCCGTCATGGAGCTACAATGAGCAGTTCTTC. Translated, it gives CASSPYPPSWSYNEQFF.

The chain couples TRBV5-1 to TRBJ2-3, with TRBD2 identical over 7 bases. Trimming at V came to 5 bases and at J to 4 bases, leaving 13 bases not matched to a gene. Per germline, CDR1 SGHRS and CDR2 YFSETQ. The CDR3 sequence is 16 residues long. CDR3 DNA sequence: TGCGCCAGCAGTCCCTCCGGGGACTACGGGCCAGATACGCAGTATTTT. Its translation: CASSPSGDYGPDTQYF.

The chain joins TRBV28 to TRBJ1-2, with TRBD1 matching over 8 bases. V lost 5 bases to trimming and J lost 3 bases; unmatched junction nucleotides: 8. CDR1 and CDR2 from the germline V gene are MDHEN and SYDVKM. The CDR3 spans 15 residues. DNA of the CDR3: TGTGCCAGCAGTCCTCCAACAGGGGGTGACTATGGCTACACCTTC. The encoded protein is CASSPPTGGDYGYTF.

This chain uses TRBV7-8 with TRBJ2-3; 10 bases align to TRBD1. The CDR3 is 16 residues long. The V and J ends lost 5 bases and 5 bases, in that order; junction bases with no gene match: 10. Germline V gene sequence: CDR1 SGHVS, CDR2 FQNEAQ. CDR3: CASSPIGGQGLDTQYF. In DNA form, the CDR3 reads TGTGCCAGCAGCCCAATCGGGGGACAGGGGTTAGATACGCAGTATTTT.

The chain couples TRBV6-6 to TRBJ2-1; 8 bases match TRBD2. Germline V gene data show CDR1 as MNHNY and CDR2 as SVGAGI (reference sequence). This CDR3 is built from 16 residues. With V trimmed by 7 bases and J by 4 bases, 12 bases remained unmatched. The CDR3 region has the DNA TGTGCCAGCACTCCTCGGGGTAGCGGGAATTACAATGAGCAGTTCTTC. Translated: CASTPRGSGNYNEQFF.

In the case of this clone: Distinct nucleotide sequences in the sample also encode this CDR3. This rearrangement joins TRBV6-5 to TRBJ1-1, with D hard to call. The CDR3 contains 12 residues. CDR1 and CDR2 from the germline V gene are MNHEY and SVGAGI. Trimming left V 2 bases short and J 4 bases short, with 5 bases between. The CDR3 DNA is TGTGCCAGCAGTTACGGAGGCACTGAAGCTTTCTTT. As protein: CASSYGGTEAFF.

The CDR3 DNA reads TGTGCCAGCAGCTTGTGGCACGAGGGAGATACGCAGTATTTT. This gives the protein CASSLWHEGDTQYF. The V call is TRBV5-4, the J call TRBJ2-3; D is possibly TRBD2 (5 bases). CDR3 length equals 14 residues. Per the germline V gene, CDR1 is SGHNT and CDR2 is YYREEE (reference sequence). V was clipped by 1 base and J by 5 bases, with 11 bases between them.

This clone has just a few counts. This chain links TRBV4-3 with TRBJ2-3, with D uncertain. V lost 2 bases and J 5 bases, leaving 11 bases between the germline ends. In germline, CDR1 is LGHNA, CDR2 YSLEER. CDR3 length: 14 residues. This chain's CDR3 is CASSQSSWGDTQYF. CDR3 DNA sequence: TGCGCCAGCAGCCAATCCTCCTGGGGAGATACGCAGTATTTT.

This chain links TRBV2 with TRBJ1-2; weak D call: TRBD1 (5 bases). V was trimmed by 4 bases and J by 8 bases, leaving 26 bases between them. Germline V gene sequence: CDR1 SNHLY, CDR2 FYNNEI. The CDR3 sequence is 17 residues long. CDR3 in amino acids: CASSAGAWINGPSGYTF. The CDR3 nucleotides read TGTGCCAGCAGTGCCGGGGCCTGGATTAACGGACCCTCCGGCTACACCTTC.

The chain joins TRBV6-1 to TRBJ2-7; D gene uncertain. This CDR3 region has 12 residues. Trimming pared 6 bases from V and 4 bases from J, leaving 10 bases between. CDR1 is MNHNS, CDR2 SASEGT, per germline. The CDR3 DNA follows: TGTGCCAGCAGCACTCGGTGGTACGAGCAGTACTTC. Translated: CASSTRWYEQYF.

The chain recombines TRBV2 with TRBJ1-4; the D is unclear. With 2 bases removed from V and 7 bases from J, the gap between germline ends came to 14 bases. The CDR3 totals 15 residues. CDR1 and CDR2 (germline): SNHLY, FYNNEI. CDR3 region: CASSESRQPGEKLFF. In nucleotides, the CDR3 is TGTGCCAGCAGTGAAAGCCGTCAGCCCGGTGAAAAACTGTTTTTT.

About this clone: At one end, the junction sequence differs from germline, possibly due to a read error. The chain joins TRBV10-3 to TRBJ2-5; a possible D gene is TRBD2 (6 bases). The closer fit of TRBJ2-7 to the DNA end suggests the J call may be wrong. The CDR3 is 11 amino acids. Germline V lookup: CDR1 ENHRY, CDR2 SYGVKD. CDR3 loop: CAINEEGEQYF. The DNA for the CDR3 is TGTGCCATCAATGAGGAGGGCGAGCAGTACTTC.

The V and J genes are TRBV6-1 and TRBJ1-5; maybe TRBD1 (6 bases). Germline lookup yields CDR1 MNHNS and CDR2 SASEGT. Trimming removed 6 bases at V and 0 bases at J, with 9 bases between. This CDR3 has 14 residues. CDR3 sequence reads: CASRDSVSNQPQHF. For the CDR3, the DNA is TGTGCCAGCAGGGACAGCGTTAGCAATCAGCCCCAGCATTTT.

This chain uses TRBV2 with TRBJ2-7; 7 nucleotides line up with TRBD1. Germline CDR1 reads SNHLY; CDR2 reads FYNNEI. CDR3 length equals 13 residues. The ends lost 7 bases at V and 5 bases at J; junction bases unmatched: 8. The CDR3: CASIITGTDEQYF. In DNA form, the CDR3 reads TGTGCCAGCATTATAACCGGGACAGACGAGCAGTACTTC.

The gene calls are TRBV11-2 and TRBJ1-1, with 8 bases lining up with TRBD1. Trimming removed 0 bases from V and 5 bases from J; junction bases left unmatched: 8. This CDR3 comprises 16 residues. Germline assignment: CDR1 SGHAT and CDR2 FQNNGV. CDR3 DNA: TGTGCCAGCAGCTTAGATCGCAGGGGGCTGAGGACTGAAGCTTTCTTT. Its translation is CASSLDRRGLRTEAFF. Drawing the rest from reference TRBV11-2 and TRBJ1-1, the complete variable domain is EAGVAQSPRYKIIEKRQSVAFWCNPISGHATLYWYQQILGQGPKLLIQFQNNGVVDDSQLPKDRFSAERLKGVDSTLKIQPAKLEDSAVYLCASSLDRRGLRTEAFFGQGTRLTVV.

The V gene is TRBV19, the J gene TRBJ1-2; 7 bases agree with TRBD1. Germline V CDR1 and CDR2: LNHDA, SQIVND (reference sequence). The CDR3 totals 19 residues. The V and J ends lost 7 bases and 2 bases, in that order; junction bases with no gene match: 22. DNA for the CDR3: TGTGCCAGTACCCCATCAACCCGACAGGGCCAGCGGGGAAACTATGGCTACACCTTC. Amino acid sequence: CASTPSTRQGQRGNYGYTF.

This chain connects TRBV6-5 to TRBJ2-7; no clear D gene. Germline CDR1 reads MNHEY; CDR2 reads SVGAGI. The CDR3 contains 14 residues. The ends were cut back, 7 bases at V and 1 base at J, with 14 bases in the middle. CDR3: CASMSRAHSYEQYF. In nucleotides, the CDR3 is TGTGCCAGCATGTCTCGGGCACATTCCTACGAGCAGTACTTC.

The chain recombines TRBV11-2 with TRBJ2-3; 11 positions agree with TRBD2. Germline loops: CDR1 SGHAT, CDR2 FQNNGV. Trimming cost V 5 bases and J 2 bases; bases outside gene matches: 9. The CDR3 has 17 amino acids. The CDR3 is CASSHGVAGGPTDTQYF. For the CDR3, the DNA is TGTGCCAGCAGCCACGGAGTAGCGGGAGGGCCCACAGATACGCAGTATTTT. Combining the CDR3 with reference TRBV11-2 and TRBJ2-3 gives the whole variable domain EAGVAQSPRYKIIEKRQSVAFWCNPISGHATLYWYQQILGQGPKLLIQFQNNGVVDDSQLPKDRFSAERLKGVDSTLKIQPAKLEDSAVYLCASSHGVAGGPTDTQYFGPGTRLTVL.

The chain uses TRBV29-1 and TRBJ2-1; D remains ambiguous. V gave up 4 bases and J gave up 5 bases, with 12 bases separating them. Germline V gene sequence: CDR1 SQVTM, CDR2 ANQGSEA. The CDR3 consists of 13 residues. The CDR3 reads CSVGASGHNEQFF. Written as DNA, the CDR3 is TGCAGCGTTGGGGCATCCGGCCACAATGAGCAGTTCTTC.

V and J are TRBV30 and TRBJ2-1; tentative D call: TRBD2 (5 bases). The V gene lost 6 bases and the J gene lost 1 base, with 13 bases spanning the gap. Germline CDR1 is GTSNPN and CDR2 is SVGIG (reference sequence). This CDR3 region has 14 residues. The CDR3 DNA reads TGTGCCTGCGAAACGGACTTTTCCTACAATGAGCAGTTCTTC. It specifies CACETDFSYNEQFF.

This clone was seen just once. The chain uses TRBV4-1 and TRBJ1-1; D might be TRBD1 (6 bases). The CDR3 spans 14 residues. Germline CDR1 is MGHRA and CDR2 is YSYEKL. V lost 0 bases and J lost 11, with 16 bases in between. The chain's CDR3 is CASSQEGAAFGAFF. CDR3 in DNA: TGCGCCAGCAGCCAAGAGGGGGCGGCTTTTGGGGCTTTCTTT.

The J gene is TRBJ2-2, the V gene TRBV19; TRBD2 is a possible D gene (6 bases). The CDR3 length is 16 residues. CDR1 and CDR2 from the germline V gene are LNHDA and SQIVND (reference sequence). V was clipped by 6 bases and J by 5 bases, with 19 bases between them. Here the CDR3 reads CASRIWPSVRTGELFF. The DNA for the CDR3 is TGTGCCAGTAGAATATGGCCTAGCGTAAGGACCGGGGAGCTGTTTTTT.

On this clone: At the DNA level, this CDR3 is encoded by other sequences in the same sample as well. The CDR3 reads CASSLGSAYNEQFF. DNA for the CDR3: TGCGCCAGCAGCTTGGGTAGCGCCTACAATGAGCAGTTCTTC. The chain joins TRBV5-1 to TRBJ2-1; tentative D call: TRBD2 (5 bases). The germline gives CDR1 SGHRS, CDR2 YFSETQ. Trimming removed 0 bases at V and 2 bases at J, with 6 bases between. This CDR3 is built from 14 residues. Supplemented by reference TRBV5-1 and TRBJ2-1, the full variable domain reads KAGVTQTPRYLIKTRGQQVTLSCSPISGHRSVSWYQQTPGQGLQFLFEYFSETQRNKGNFPGRFSGRQFSNSRSEMNVSTLELGDSALYLCASSLGSAYNEQFFGPGTRLTVL.

This clone was recorded only once. The J gene is TRBJ1-5, the V gene TRBV7-9; the D gene is possibly TRBD1 (5 bases). CDR1 and CDR2 (germline): SEHNR, FQNEAQ (reference sequence). Trimming took off 5 bases at V and 4 bases at J, with 15 bases between the two ends. The CDR3 runs 15 residues. CDR3 sequence: CASSLRQGENQPQHF. In DNA form, the CDR3 reads TGTGCCAGCAGCCTGCGGCAGGGCGAAAATCAGCCCCAGCATTTT.

The V and J genes are TRBV28 and TRBJ2-7, with 7 nucleotides matching TRBD1. This CDR3 region has 15 residues. In germline, CDR1 is MDHEN, CDR2 SYDVKM. V trimming: 4 bases; J trimming: 4 bases; junction bases outside the gene matches: 10. CDR3 sequence: CASSSLTDREYEQYF. The CDR3 DNA reads TGTGCCAGCAGTTCGCTAACCGACAGGGAGTACGAGCAGTACTTC.

This chain connects TRBV29-1 to TRBJ2-3; 10 positions match TRBD2. With V trimmed by 3 bases and J by 0 bases, 9 bases remained unmatched. Germline CDR1 reads SQVTM; CDR2 reads ANQGSEA. The CDR3 consists of 17 residues. CDR3 protein: CSVDGVYSGRSTDTQYF. In DNA form, the CDR3 reads TGCAGCGTTGATGGGGTTTATAGCGGGAGGAGCACAGATACGCAGTATTTT.

The chain is built from TRBV7-3 and TRBJ2-1, with 11 bases lining up with TRBD1. The trim removed 5 bases at V and 12 bases at J, leaving 15 bases unmatched. CDR3 length equals 16 residues. Germline loops: CDR1 SGHTA, CDR2 FQGTGA. CDR3 sequence (DNA): TGTGCCAGCAGCCCCCGTGGGACAGGGGGTCAGATTGTGCAGTTCTTC. Its protein product is CASSPRGTGGQIVQFF.